This T cell receptor (beta chain) was sequenced during a study of molecular identifiers for immune sequencing clone quantification. Findings of the study overall: Over 98% of effector molecules, but under 1% in naive cells, were held by clones with more than 20 RNA copies. Barcode-sharing identical TCR molecules could underestimate highly expanded clone sizes.

As CD8+CD4-CCR7+CD45RA+ cells, naive CD8 T cells were sorted. Note on this clonotype: The target antigen is unknown. One end of the junction is discordant with germline, which a read error may explain.

Using its own MiXCR run on the PCR reads, TCRdb lists one record per CDR3 protein. This table holds tens of thousands of distinct CDR3 sequences, around a quarter found once. The CDR3 has 16 residues. Germline V gives CDR1 LGHNA, CDR2 YSLEER. The sequence was obtained from a human donor in good health. Some libraries in this study had Jurkat cell RNA spiked in. V is TRBV4-3 and J is TRBJ2-1; the D gene is possibly TRBD2 (7 bases). The specimen was naive CD8+ T cells from blood, with Jurkat cell RNA spiked in. Subset defined: FACS-sorted CD8+CD4-CCR7+CD45RA+ naive T cells. DNA of the CDR3: TGCGCCGGCAGCCAAGATACGCGGGGGCTGCGCAATGAGCAGTTCTTC. Protein: CAGSQDTRGLRNEQFF.